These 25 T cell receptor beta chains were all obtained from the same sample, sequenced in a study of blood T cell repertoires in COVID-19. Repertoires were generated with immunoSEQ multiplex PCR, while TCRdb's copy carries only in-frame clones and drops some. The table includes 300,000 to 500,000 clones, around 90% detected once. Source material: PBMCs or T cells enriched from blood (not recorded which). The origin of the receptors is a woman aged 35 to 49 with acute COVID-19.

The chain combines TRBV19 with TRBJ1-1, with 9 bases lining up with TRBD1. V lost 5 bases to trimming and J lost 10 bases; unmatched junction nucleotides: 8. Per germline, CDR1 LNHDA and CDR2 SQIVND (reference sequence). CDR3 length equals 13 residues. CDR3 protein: CASSGDRAGGAFF. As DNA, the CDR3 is TGTGCCAGTAGTGGGGACAGGGCCGGAGGAGCTTTCTTT.

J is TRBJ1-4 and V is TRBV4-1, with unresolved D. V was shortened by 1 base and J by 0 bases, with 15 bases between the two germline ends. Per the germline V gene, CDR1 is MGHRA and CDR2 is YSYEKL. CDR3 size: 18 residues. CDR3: CASSQGSGPATTNEKLFF. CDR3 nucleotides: TGCGCCAGCAGCCAAGGTTCGGGTCCCGCCACAACTAATGAAAAACTGTTTTTT.

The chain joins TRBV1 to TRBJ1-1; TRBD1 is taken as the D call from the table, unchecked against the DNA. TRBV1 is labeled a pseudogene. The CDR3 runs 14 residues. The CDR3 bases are TGCACCAGCAGCCAGGGACAGACGAACACTGAAGCTTTCTTT. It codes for CTSSQGQTNTEAFF.

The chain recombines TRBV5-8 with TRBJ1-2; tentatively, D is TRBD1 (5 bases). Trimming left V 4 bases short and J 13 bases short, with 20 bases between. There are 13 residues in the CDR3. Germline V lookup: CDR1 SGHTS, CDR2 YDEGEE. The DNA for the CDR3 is TGTGCCAGCAGCCCCACGCACGAGAGCGGGGGCACCTTC. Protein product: CASSPTHESGGTF.

The CDR3 is CASGPAGTGESPLHF. The CDR3 DNA is TGTGCCAGCGGGCCCGCCGGGACAGGGGAATCACCCCTCCACTTT. The rearrangement links TRBV2 to TRBJ1-6; 10 nucleotides match TRBD1. The V gene's germline CDR1 is SNHLY and CDR2 FYNNEI. The trim removed 8 bases at V and 10 bases at J, leaving 11 bases unmatched. CDR3 length equals 15 residues. Full variable domain (outside the CDR3, taken from reference TRBV2 and TRBJ1-6): EPEVTQTPSHQVTQMGQEVILRCVPISNHLYFYWYRQILGQKVEFLVSFYNNEISEKSEIFDDQFSVERPDGSNFTLKIRSTKLEDSAMYFCASGPAGTGESPLHFGNGTRLTVT.

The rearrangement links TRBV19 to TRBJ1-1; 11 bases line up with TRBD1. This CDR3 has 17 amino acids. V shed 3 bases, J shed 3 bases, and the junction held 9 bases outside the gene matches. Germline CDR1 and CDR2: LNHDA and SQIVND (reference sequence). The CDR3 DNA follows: TGTGCCAGTAGTATGAAAGGACAGGGGGCCCTTGACACTGAAGCTTTCTTT. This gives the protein CASSMKGQGALDTEAFF.

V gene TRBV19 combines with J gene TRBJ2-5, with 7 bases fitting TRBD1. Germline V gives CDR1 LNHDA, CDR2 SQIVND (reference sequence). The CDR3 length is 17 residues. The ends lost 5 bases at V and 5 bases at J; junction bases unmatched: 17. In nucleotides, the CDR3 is TGTGCCAGTAGTTCGCCAGGGACAGCTAGTGGGGGCGAGACCCAGTACTTC. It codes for CASSSPGTASGGETQYF.

The CDR3 bases are TGCGCCAGCACCTCGACTCAAGAGACCCAGTACTTC. Its protein is CASTSTQETQYF. The chain is built from TRBV10-2 and TRBJ2-5, with D unclear. Germline V lookup: CDR1 WSHSY, CDR2 SAAADI. Trimming removed 7 bases at V and 2 bases at J, with 8 bases between. The CDR3 loop spans 12 amino acids.

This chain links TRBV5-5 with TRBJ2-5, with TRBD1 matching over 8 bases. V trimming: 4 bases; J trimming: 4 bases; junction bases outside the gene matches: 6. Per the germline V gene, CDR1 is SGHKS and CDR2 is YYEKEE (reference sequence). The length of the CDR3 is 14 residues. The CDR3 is CASSTQGVGETQYF. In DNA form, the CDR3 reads TGTGCCAGCAGCACACAGGGGGTAGGAGAGACCCAGTACTTC.

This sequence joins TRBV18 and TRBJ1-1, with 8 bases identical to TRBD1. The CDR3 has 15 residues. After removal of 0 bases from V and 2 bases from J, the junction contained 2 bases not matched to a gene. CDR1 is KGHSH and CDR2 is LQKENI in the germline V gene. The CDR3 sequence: CASSPPTGDNTEAFF. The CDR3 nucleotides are TGTGCCAGCTCACCACCGACAGGGGATAACACTGAAGCTTTCTTT.

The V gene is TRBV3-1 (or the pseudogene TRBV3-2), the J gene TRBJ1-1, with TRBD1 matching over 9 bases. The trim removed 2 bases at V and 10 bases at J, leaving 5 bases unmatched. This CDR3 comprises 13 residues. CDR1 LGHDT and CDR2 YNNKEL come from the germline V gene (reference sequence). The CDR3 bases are TGTGCCAGCAGCCAAACACAGGGGGCGGGAGCTTTCTTT. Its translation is CASSQTQGAGAFF.

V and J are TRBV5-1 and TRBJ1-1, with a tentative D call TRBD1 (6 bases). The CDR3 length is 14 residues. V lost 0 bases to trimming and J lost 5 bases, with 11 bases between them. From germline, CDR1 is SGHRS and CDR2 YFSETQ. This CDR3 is CASSLGGGETEAFF. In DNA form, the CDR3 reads TGCGCCAGCAGCTTGGGAGGGGGGGAGACTGAAGCTTTCTTT. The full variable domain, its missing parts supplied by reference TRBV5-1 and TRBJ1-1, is KAGVTQTPRYLIKTRGQQVTLSCSPISGHRSVSWYQQTPGQGLQFLFEYFSETQRNKGNFPGRFSGRQFSNSRSEMNVSTLELGDSALYLCASSLGGGETEAFFGQGTRLTVV.

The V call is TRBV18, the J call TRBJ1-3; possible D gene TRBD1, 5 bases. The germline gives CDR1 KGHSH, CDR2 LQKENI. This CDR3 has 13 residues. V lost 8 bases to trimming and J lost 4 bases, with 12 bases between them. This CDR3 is CASRRDGGNTIYF. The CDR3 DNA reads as TGTGCCAGCCGGCGGGACGGCGGAAACACCATATATTTT.

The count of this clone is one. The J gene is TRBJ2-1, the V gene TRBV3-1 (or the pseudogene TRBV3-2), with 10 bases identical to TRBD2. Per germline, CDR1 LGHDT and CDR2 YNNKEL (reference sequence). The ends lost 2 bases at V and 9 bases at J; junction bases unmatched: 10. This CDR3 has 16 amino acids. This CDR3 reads CASSQHSAGLASEQFF. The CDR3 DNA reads TGTGCCAGCAGCCAACACTCTGCGGGACTAGCGAGTGAGCAGTTCTTC.

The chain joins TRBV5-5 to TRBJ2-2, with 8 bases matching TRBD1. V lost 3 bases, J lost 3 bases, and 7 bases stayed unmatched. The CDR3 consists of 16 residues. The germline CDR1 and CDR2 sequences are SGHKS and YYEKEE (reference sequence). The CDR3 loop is CASSSYRGADTGELFF. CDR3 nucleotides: TGTGCCAGCAGCTCGTACAGGGGGGCGGACACCGGGGAGCTGTTTTTT.

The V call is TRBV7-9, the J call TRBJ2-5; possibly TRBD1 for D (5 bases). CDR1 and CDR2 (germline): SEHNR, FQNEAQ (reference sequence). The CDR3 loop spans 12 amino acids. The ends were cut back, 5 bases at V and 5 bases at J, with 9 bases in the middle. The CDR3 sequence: CASSLSGETQYF. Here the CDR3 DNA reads TGTGCCAGCAGCCTCTCAGGGGAGACCCAGTACTTC.

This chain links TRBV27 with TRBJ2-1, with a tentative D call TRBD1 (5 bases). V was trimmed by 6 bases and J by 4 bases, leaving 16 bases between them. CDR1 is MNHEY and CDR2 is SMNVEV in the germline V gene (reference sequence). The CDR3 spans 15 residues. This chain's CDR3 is CASSPDSYPYNEQFF. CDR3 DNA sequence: TGTGCCAGCAGCCCCGACAGCTACCCTTACAATGAGCAGTTCTTC.

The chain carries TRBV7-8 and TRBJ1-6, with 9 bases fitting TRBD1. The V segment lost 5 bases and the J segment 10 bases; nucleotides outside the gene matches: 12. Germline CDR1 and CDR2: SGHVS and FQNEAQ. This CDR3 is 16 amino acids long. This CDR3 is CASSLQGASLGSPLHF. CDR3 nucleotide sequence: TGTGCCAGCAGCCTACAGGGGGCTTCATTGGGATCACCCCTCCACTTT.

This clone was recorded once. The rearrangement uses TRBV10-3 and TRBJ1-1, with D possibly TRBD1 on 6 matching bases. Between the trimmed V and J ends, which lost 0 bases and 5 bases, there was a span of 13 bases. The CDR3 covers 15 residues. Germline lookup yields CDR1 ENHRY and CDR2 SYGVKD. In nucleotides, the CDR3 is TGTGCCATCAGTGAGTCGAGGCAGGGGAAAACTGAAGCTTTCTTT. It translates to CAISESRQGKTEAFF.

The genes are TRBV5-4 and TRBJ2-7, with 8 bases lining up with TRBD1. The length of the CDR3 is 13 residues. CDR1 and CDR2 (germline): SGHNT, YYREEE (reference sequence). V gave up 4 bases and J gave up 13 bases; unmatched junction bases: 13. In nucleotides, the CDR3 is TGTGCCAGCAGCGGCACTCCAGGACAGGGAATATACTTC. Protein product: CASSGTPGQGIYF.

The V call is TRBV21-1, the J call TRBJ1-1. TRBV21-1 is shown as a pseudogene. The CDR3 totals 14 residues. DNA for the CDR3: TGTGCCAGCAGCAAACGGACTGGGAACACTGAAGCTTTCTTT. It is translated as CASSKRTGNTEAFF.

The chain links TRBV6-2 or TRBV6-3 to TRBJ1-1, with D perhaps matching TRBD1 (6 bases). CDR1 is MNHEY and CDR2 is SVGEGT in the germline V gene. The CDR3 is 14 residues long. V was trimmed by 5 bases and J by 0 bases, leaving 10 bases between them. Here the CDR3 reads CASSNGQMNTEAFF. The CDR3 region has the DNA TGTGCCAGCAGTAACGGACAGATGAACACTGAAGCTTTCTTT.

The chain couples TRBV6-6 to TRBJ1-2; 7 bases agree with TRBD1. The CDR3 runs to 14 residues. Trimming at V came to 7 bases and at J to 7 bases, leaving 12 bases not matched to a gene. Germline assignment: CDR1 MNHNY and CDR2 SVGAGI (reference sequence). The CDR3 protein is CASTMGPSGGGYTF. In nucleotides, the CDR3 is TGTGCCAGCACTATGGGCCCTTCAGGGGGTGGCTACACCTTC.

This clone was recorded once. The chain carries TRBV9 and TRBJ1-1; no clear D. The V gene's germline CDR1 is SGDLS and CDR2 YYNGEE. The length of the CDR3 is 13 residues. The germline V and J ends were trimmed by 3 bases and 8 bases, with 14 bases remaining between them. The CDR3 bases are TGTGCCAGCAGCGGGACCGCCGGAGGGGAAGCTTTCTTT. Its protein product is CASSGTAGGEAFF.

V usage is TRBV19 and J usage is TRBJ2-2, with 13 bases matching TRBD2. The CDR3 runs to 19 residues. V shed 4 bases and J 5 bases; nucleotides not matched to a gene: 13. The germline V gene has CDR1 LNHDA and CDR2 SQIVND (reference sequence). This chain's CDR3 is CASSTPRGLAGSGTGELFF. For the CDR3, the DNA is TGTGCCAGTAGTACCCCAAGGGGACTAGCGGGGAGTGGTACCGGGGAGCTGTTTTTT.